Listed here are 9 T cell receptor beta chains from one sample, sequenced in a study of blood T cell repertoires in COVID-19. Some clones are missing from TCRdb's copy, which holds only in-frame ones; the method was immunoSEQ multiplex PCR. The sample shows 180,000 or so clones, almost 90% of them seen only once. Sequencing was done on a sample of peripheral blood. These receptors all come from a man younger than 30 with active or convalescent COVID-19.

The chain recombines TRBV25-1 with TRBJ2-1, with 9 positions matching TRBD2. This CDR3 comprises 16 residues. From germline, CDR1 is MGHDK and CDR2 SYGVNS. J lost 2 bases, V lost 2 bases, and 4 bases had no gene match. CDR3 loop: CASSEQVAGAYNEQFF. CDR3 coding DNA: TGTGCCAGCAGTGAACAAGTAGCGGGAGCCTACAATGAGCAGTTCTTC.

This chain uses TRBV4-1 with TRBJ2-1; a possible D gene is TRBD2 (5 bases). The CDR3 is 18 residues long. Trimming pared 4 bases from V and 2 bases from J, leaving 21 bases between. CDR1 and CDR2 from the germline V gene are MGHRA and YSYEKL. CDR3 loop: CASSREGELDVPYNEQFF. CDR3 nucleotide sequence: TGCGCCAGCAGCCGAGAGGGTGAACTAGATGTGCCCTACAATGAGCAGTTCTTC.

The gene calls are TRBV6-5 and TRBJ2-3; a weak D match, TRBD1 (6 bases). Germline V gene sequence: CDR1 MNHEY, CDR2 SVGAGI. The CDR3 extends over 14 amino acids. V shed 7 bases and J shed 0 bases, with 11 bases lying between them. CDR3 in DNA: TGTGCCAGCATGACAGGATACAGCACAGATACGCAGTATTTT. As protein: CASMTGYSTDTQYF.

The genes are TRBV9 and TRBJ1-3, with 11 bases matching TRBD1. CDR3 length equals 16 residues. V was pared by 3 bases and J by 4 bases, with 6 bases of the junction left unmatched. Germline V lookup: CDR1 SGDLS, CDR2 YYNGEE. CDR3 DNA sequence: TGTGCCAGCAGCGCCGTCGGACAGGGGGCAGGAAACACCATATATTTT. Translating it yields CASSAVGQGAGNTIYF. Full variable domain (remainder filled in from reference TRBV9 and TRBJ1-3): DSGVTQTPKHLITATGQRVTLRCSPRSGDLSVYWYQQSLDQGLQFLIQYYNGEERAKGNILERFSAQQFPDLHSELNLSSLELGDSALYFCASSAVGQGAGNTIYFGEGSWLTVV.

DNA for the CDR3: TGTGCCAGCAGAGAGGACAGTTGGGGCTACACCTTC. It yields the protein CASREDSWGYTF. This rearrangement joins TRBV2 to TRBJ1-2; TRBD1 might be the D (6 bases). Germline CDR1 and CDR2: SNHLY and FYNNEI. The germline V and J ends were trimmed by 6 bases and 8 bases, with 13 bases remaining between them. The CDR3 is 12 residues long.

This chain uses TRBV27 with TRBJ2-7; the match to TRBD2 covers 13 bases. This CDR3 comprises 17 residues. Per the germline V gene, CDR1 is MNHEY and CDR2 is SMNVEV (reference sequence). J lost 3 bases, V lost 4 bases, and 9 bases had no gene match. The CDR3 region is CASSSGLAGVGSYEQYF. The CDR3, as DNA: TGTGCCAGCAGTTCTGGACTAGCGGGAGTAGGTAGCTACGAGCAGTACTTC.

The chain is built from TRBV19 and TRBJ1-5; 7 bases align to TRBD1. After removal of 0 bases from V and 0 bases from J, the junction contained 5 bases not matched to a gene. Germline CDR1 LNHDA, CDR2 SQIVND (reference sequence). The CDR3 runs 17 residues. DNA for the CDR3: TGTGCCAGTAGTATAGACCCACAGGGGTATAGCAATCAGCCCCAGCATTTT. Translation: CASSIDPQGYSNQPQHF. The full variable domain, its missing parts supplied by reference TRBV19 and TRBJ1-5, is DGGITQSPKYLFRKEGQNVTLSCEQNLNHDAMYWYRQDPGQGLRLIYYSQIVNDFQKGDIAEGYSVSREKKESFPLTVTSAQKNPTAFYLCASSIDPQGYSNQPQHFGDGTRLSIL.

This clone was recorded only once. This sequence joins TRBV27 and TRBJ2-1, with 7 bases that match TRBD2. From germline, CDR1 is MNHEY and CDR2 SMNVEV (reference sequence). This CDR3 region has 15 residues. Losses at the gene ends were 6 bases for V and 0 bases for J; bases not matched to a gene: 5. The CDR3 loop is CASSQASGSYNEQFF. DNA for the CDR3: TGTGCCAGCAGCCAGGCTAGCGGCTCCTACAATGAGCAGTTCTTC.

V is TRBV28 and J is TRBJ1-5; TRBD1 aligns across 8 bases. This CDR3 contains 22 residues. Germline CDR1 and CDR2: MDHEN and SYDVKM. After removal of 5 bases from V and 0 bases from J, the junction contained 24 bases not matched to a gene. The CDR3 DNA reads TGTGCCAGCAGTCCCGGGGTAGGGCAGGTTGAGCAGGGGGCATCTAGCAATCAGCCCCAGCATTTT. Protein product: CASSPGVGQVEQGASSNQPQHF.